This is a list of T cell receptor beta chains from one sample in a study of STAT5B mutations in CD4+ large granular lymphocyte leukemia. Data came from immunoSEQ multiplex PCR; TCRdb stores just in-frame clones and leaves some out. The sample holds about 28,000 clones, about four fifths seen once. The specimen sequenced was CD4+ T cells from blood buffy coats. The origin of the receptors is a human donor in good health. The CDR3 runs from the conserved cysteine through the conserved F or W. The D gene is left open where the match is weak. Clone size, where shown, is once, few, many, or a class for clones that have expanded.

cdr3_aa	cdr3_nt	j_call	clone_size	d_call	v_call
CSVVKGGTTYEQYF	TGCAGCGTCGTCAAGGGAGGGACAACCTACGAGCAGTACTTC	TRBJ2-7	few	-	TRBV29-1
CASSPRGANIPRAGYTF	TGTGCCAGCAGCCCCCGGGGGGCGAATATTCCCAGGGCGGGCTACACCTTC	TRBJ1-2	-	-	TRBV9
CAAGNTYEQYF	TGCGCCGCGGGAAACACCTACGAGCAGTACTTC	TRBJ2-7	-	-	TRBV20-1
CASSLFQERMGFRSGNTIYF	TGTGCCAGCAGCTTATTCCAGGAGCGGATGGGTTTTCGGTCTGGAAACACCATATATTTT	TRBJ1-3	-	-	TRBV5-5
CAWSGPRQGVRAFF	TGTGCCTGGAGTGGCCCTAGACAGGGGGTTAGAGCTTTCTTT	TRBJ1-1	-	TRBD1	TRBV30
CASSLAAASSYEQYF	TGCGCCAGCAGCTTGGCGGCGGCGAGCTCCTACGAGCAGTACTTC	TRBJ2-7	-	-	TRBV5-1
CASKLADSYNEQFF	TGTGCCAGTAAACTAGCGGACTCCTACAATGAGCAGTTCTTC	TRBJ2-1	-	TRBD2	TRBV19
CASSLGDEKLFF	TGTGCCAGCAGTTTGGGAGATGAAAAACTGTTTTTT	TRBJ1-4	-	-	TRBV6-1
CASSVAGVSNEQFF	TGTGCTAGCAGCGTGGCGGGAGTATCCAATGAGCAGTTCTTC	TRBJ2-1	-	TRBD2	TRBV7-7
CATRTYEQYF	TGTGCCACCCGCACCTACGAGCAGTACTTC	TRBJ2-7	-	-	TRBV11-2
CAWSIGGVGTGELFF	TGTGCCTGGTCCATTGGCGGAGTAGGTACCGGGGAGCTGTTTTTT	TRBJ2-2	-	-	TRBV30
CASSKPFPAGQGYYGYTF	TGTGCCAGCAGCAAGCCCTTTCCCGCGGGACAGGGCTACTATGGCTACACCTTC	TRBJ1-2	-	TRBD1	TRBV5-6
CASSRRDREVYEQFF	TGTGCCAGCAGTCGCCGGGACAGGGAAGTTTATGAGCAGTTCTTC	TRBJ2-1	-	TRBD1	TRBV6-5
CASSLDLAGPTGELFF	TGTGCCAGCAGCTTAGATCTGGCAGGGCCCACCGGGGAGCTGTTTTTT	TRBJ2-2	-	-	TRBV11-3
CASGPGQGLNEQYF	TGTGCTAGTGGTCCCGGACAGGGTCTCAACGAGCAGTACTTC	TRBJ2-7	-	TRBD1	TRBV12-5
CASSLLAGGTNEQFF	TGTGCCAGCTCACTACTAGCGGGAGGGACCAATGAGCAGTTCTTC	TRBJ2-1	-	TRBD2	TRBV18
CASSPISSYEQYF	TGTGCCAGCAGCCCCATAAGCTCCTACGAGCAGTACTTC	TRBJ2-7	-	-	TRBV7-2
CASSSAGTSVYEQYF	TGTGCCAGCAGTTCCGCCGGGACTAGCGTCTACGAGCAGTACTTC	TRBJ2-7	few	TRBD2	TRBV28
CASSRRTLNQPQHF	TGTGCCAGCAGCCGTAGGACACTTAATCAGCCCCAGCATTTT	TRBJ1-5	-	-	TRBV28
CASSGTYQETQYF	TGTGCCAGCTCGGGAACGTACCAAGAGACCCAGTACTTC	TRBJ2-5	few	-	TRBV18
CASSRSITGNEKLFF	TGTGCCAGCTCACGATCCATCACAGGGAATGAAAAACTGTTTTTT	TRBJ1-4	-	-	TRBV18
CASSLDRGVNQPQHF	TGTGCCAGCAGCTTAGACAGGGGTGTAAATCAGCCCCAGCATTTT	TRBJ1-5	-	TRBD1	TRBV7-2
CASTRREIQETQYF	TGTGCCAGCACCCGAAGGGAAATACAAGAGACCCAGTACTTC	TRBJ2-5	-	-	TRBV7-6
CASSVGIAVNTEAFF	TGTGCCAGCAGCGTAGGAATCGCGGTGAACACTGAAGCTTTCTTT	TRBJ1-1	few	-	TRBV9
CASRSGYGGELFF	TGTGCCAGCAGATCCGGATATGGCGGGGAGCTGTTTTTT	TRBJ2-2	-	-	TRBV11-2
CASSSRQGARYEQYF	TGTGCCAGCAGTTCCCGGCAGGGGGCGCGTTATGAGCAGTACTTC	TRBJ2-7	-	TRBD1	TRBV27
CASSLSREQFF	TGTGCCAGCAGTTTAAGCCGGGAGCAGTTCTTC	TRBJ2-1	-	-	TRBV28
CASSEIRLLYNSPLHF	TGTGCCAGCAGTGAAATCCGGCTGTTATATAATTCACCCCTCCACTTT	TRBJ1-6	-	-	TRBV6-1
CASSSEDYGYTF	TGTGCCAGCAGCTCAGAGGACTATGGCTACACCTTC	TRBJ1-2	-	-	TRBV6-6
CASSFVNSNQPQHF	TGTGCCAGCAGCTTTGTGAATAGCAATCAGCCCCAGCATTTT	TRBJ1-5	-	-	TRBV7-9
CASSPAGQRLNYGYTF	TGTGCCAGCAGCCCGGCCGGACAGAGATTGAACTATGGCTACACCTTC	TRBJ1-2	-	-	TRBV7-2
CASSLVGGVSSYEQYF	TGTGCCAGCAGCTTAGTGGGGGGGGTATCCTCCTACGAGCAGTACTTC	TRBJ2-7	-	TRBD2	TRBV7-6
CASSTSGSIYEQYF	TGTGCCAGCTCCACCAGCGGCAGTATATACGAGCAGTACTTC	TRBJ2-7	-	-	TRBV25-1
CASSDPTSGSGDTQYF	TGCGCCAGCAGTGACCCGACTAGCGGAAGTGGGGATACGCAGTATTTT	TRBJ2-3	-	TRBD2	TRBV10-2
CATWGGEGVGQPQHF	TGTGCCACCTGGGGAGGGGAGGGTGTGGGTCAGCCCCAGCATTTT	TRBJ1-5	-	-	TRBV10-3
CASSLGHRGMGEQFF	TGTGCCAGCAGCTTGGGACACCGGGGGATGGGTGAGCAGTTCTTC	TRBJ2-1	-	-	TRBV5-4
CASRRAGQDSYEQYF	TGTGCCAGCAGAAGGGCGGGACAGGATTCCTACGAGCAGTACTTC	TRBJ2-7	-	TRBD1	TRBV27
CASSSGFQETQYF	TGTGCCAGCTCTAGCGGGTTCCAAGAGACCCAGTACTTC	TRBJ2-5	few	TRBD2	TRBV11-2
CASSRAGGSTNEQFF	TGTGCCAGCAGCCGGGCCGGCGGGAGCACCAATGAGCAGTTCTTC	TRBJ2-1	-	TRBD2	TRBV7-2
CASSLGTGGNNEQFF	TGTGCCAGCAGCTTGGGGACAGGGGGAAACAATGAGCAGTTCTTC	TRBJ2-1	-	TRBD1	TRBV5-4
CASSTGLMLTDTQYF	TGTGCCAGCAGTACTGGACTAATGCTCACAGATACGCAGTATTTT	TRBJ2-3	-	-	TRBV7-9
CASSLEDTQYF	TGTGCCAGCAGCTTGGAAGATACGCAGTATTTT	TRBJ2-3	-	-	TRBV5-6
CASSISEGEDDYEQYF	TGTGCCAGTAGTATATCCGAGGGGGAGGATGACTACGAGCAGTACTTC	TRBJ2-7	once	-	TRBV19